Sequencing of this TCR beta chain was carried out in a study of T cells after yellow fever vaccination. In making TCR cDNA, 5'RACE template switching added a universal primer site and UMIs to it. TCRdb recomputed calls from the 5' RACE reads with MiXCR, one row per CDR3 protein. In the table there are hundreds of thousands of distinct CDR3 sequences, about a sixth of which are singletons. This clonotype was recorded a few times. What it binds is unknown. The study's findings and limits: Within FACS-sorted repertoires, abundant clonotypes contaminating from the bulk population could be present.

Looked up from germline, CDR1 is DFQATT and CDR2 is SNEGSKA (reference sequence). This CDR3 has 15 amino acids. V gave up 6 bases and J gave up 4 bases; unmatched junction bases: 13. This TCR came from a man aged 18 to 29 who received the YFV17D yellow fever vaccine. J is TRBJ2-5 and V is TRBV20-1; 8 positions agree with TRBD1. Material: PBMCs, obtained 5 to 6 days after the first yellow fever vaccination. Written as DNA, the CDR3 is TGCAGTGCCCTGGACAGGGTGGTACCGACAGAGACCCAGTACTTC. It codes for CSALDRVVPTETQYF.